The clone carrying this T cell receptor (beta chain) was seen once. Its antigen remains unknown. This sample was included in a study of cytomegalovirus exposure and HLA in healthy donors. Whole-study findings and limits: According to a later analysis, donors in an Asian-associated ancestry cluster reportedly had fewer N-insertions than the 666-donor mean.

Per germline, CDR1 SGHNT and CDR2 YYREEE (reference sequence). CDR3 length: 13 amino acids. V was clipped by 0 bases and J by 3 bases, with 7 bases between them. 60 Vbeta and 13 Jbeta primers were used in PCR. Here immunoSEQ multiplex PCR was the method, and the copy in TCRdb shows in-frame clones only, minus some. The repertoire consists of about 200,000 clones, with approximately 79% occurring once and the leading ten covering roughly 1.6%. This sequence joins TRBV5-4 and TRBJ2-7; D unclear. This clonotype was obtained from a man in his fifties in good health and CMV-seronegative. The material sequenced was PBMCs. This chain's CDR3 is CASSLVGSYEQYF. The CDR3 DNA reads TGTGCCAGCAGCTTGGTGGGCAGCTACGAGCAGTACTTC. The full variable domain, its missing parts supplied by reference TRBV5-4 and TRBJ2-7, is ETGVTQSPTHLIKTRGQQVTLRCSSQSGHNTVSWYQQALGQGPQFIFQYYREEENGRGNFPPRFSGLQFPNYSSELNVNALELDDSALYLCASSLVGSYEQYFGPGTRLTVT.